This T cell receptor beta chain was sequenced during a study of cytomegalovirus exposure and HLA in healthy donors (dated 2017 in TCRdb). Notes on the research overall: According to an earlier analysis of 587 of the donors, about 180 million T cells yielded 95 million to 140 million unique TCR beta sequences and approximately 300 Gb of sequence data. Approximately 300 gigabases of sequencing data and approximately 92 million unique TCR sequences made up an early release that covered under 750 HLA-typed donors. Of the 398 genotyped donors, 65% to 90% were placed in the genetic ancestry cluster associated with self-reported Caucasian donors. The study was designed to test whether signatures of past pathogen exposure could be identified by cataloging public T cell receptors. The T cell repertoires of 666 subjects were profiled by immunosequencing and related to cytomegalovirus serostatus. In addition to the first cohort of roughly 670 subjects, a separate validation cohort of 130 or so different subjects was used. The study combined high-throughput TCR immunosequencing, statistical association of individual TCRs with disease status, and machine learning to predict cytomegalovirus infection status. In a later analysis, previously published TCR beta repertoires from 500 to 750 donors were re-analyzed and high-resolution HLA genotyping was added so that TCR occurrence patterns could be studied. Rather than drawing on any new phenotypic data, the later analysis identified candidate immune exposures from TCR beta sequences and the way those sequences occurred across donors. To decide whether each TCR beta V gene segment behaved as functional or pseudogenic, an earlier analysis of some 570 of the donors relied on high-throughput TCR beta sequencing. Donor age, sex, ethnicity and CMV serostatus were compiled alongside the repertoire data. In a later genetic analysis, genome-wide SNP genotypes for about three fifths of the 666 donors were used, and that subset was treated as a discovery cohort. Every discovery cohort repertoire had been produced on one sequencing platform. Both class I and class II loci were covered by HLA typing, at four-digit resolution. Typing coverage varied by locus: roughly 620-630 donors for A, B, C, DRB1 and DQB1; 500 to 550 for DQA1; over 600 for DPA1; 450 to 480 for DPB1. Because of strong linkage in the cohort, roughly five DR-DQ haplotypes were treated as single units for association and clustering. Among 300 to 500 genotyped donors of the cohort, an average of about 240,000 unique TCR beta nucleotide sequences was sequenced per donor, of which approximately 18% were non-productive. General findings and caveats noted by the study authors: The 87-base-pair reads could not distinguish some IMGT-functional V segments, including TRBV6-2 and TRBV6-3, so those segments were excluded. Because HLA typing was unavailable for some donors at each locus, only the typed subset was used in association tests. A group of highly shared sequence variants was considered likely to be a technical artifact of the sequencing pipeline. Linkage disequilibrium might explain the correlated functional status among segregating V segments, but an unknown experimental factor could not be excluded. A few of the identified cytomegalovirus-associated TCR beta chains were confirmed in vitro to be specific for cytomegalovirus antigens. A later genetic analysis associated a missense DCLRE1C variant with V-gene and J-gene trimming of TCR beta chains, and an independent cohort replicated the association. Sequencing depth was assumed to be roughly uniform across donors in the presence/absence analyses, though that assumption may not hold. When HLA alleles, especially DR and DQ, strongly co-occurred, TCR associations were difficult to assign to individual alleles. Compared with equally common non-associated chains, HLA-associated TCR beta chains in a later analysis were more clonally expanded and had lower generation probabilities. The classifier was reported to diagnose cytomegalovirus status with high specificity and sensitivity in both the original cohort and the validation cohort. According to a later analysis, most CMV-associated TCR beta chains appeared to be HLA-restricted, and the HLA associations seemed to be driven largely by CMV exposure. According to a later genetic analysis, donors in an Asian-associated ancestry cluster had fewer N-insertions in productive TCRs than the approximately 630-donor mean. In an earlier analysis of 450 to 750 of the donors, most TCR beta V segments appeared in productive rearrangements about 90% or about 30% of the time, broadly matching IMGT annotations. In a later analysis, several top co-occurrence clusters were reported to appear linked to parvovirus B19, influenza, CMV and Epstein-Barr virus. Specific HLA alleles were associated with 15,000 to 20,000 TCR beta sequences at a false discovery rate of 0.05 in a later analysis. The only immune exposure information available for the cohort was CMV serostatus. Approximately 16 rarely observed V segments, including chromosome 9 orphons, were excluded from the earlier analysis of approximately 500 of the donors because counts were too low. A further reported finding was that TCR beta sequences accurately predicted the HLA-A and HLA-B alleles for most subjects in the first cohort. The authors suggested that the approach could potentially be extended to other disease states and immunological phenotypes. While some public TCRs were present in many individuals, most TCR sequences turned up only very rarely across donors. The study gave a list of around 170 TCR beta chains associated with cytomegalovirus. In a later analysis, TCR association rates were found to vary across HLA loci, with the most associated TCRs seen for DRB1 alleles and the fewest for HLA-C alleles. This cohort had only TCR beta chains sequenced, and the lack of alpha or paired-chain data limited which features could be detected.

A note on this clone: Its specific antigen is unknown. Within one base of it there is no much larger clone, and no base qualities were kept.

The CDR3 sequence holds 14 residues, the cysteine and phenylalanine included. Kept here is only the CDR3 DNA, which spans 42 bases and is read in frame from base 1. V is clipped by 5 bases and J by 0 bases, and the sequence between their germline boundaries is 9 bases long. The germline V gene supplies CDR1 SGHAT and CDR2 FQNNGV. The cohort was made up of around 720 healthy bone marrow donors. At the time of sampling, all cohort members were nominally healthy, though unrecorded immune exposures were likely present. The donor tested CMV seropositive, placing the donor among the roughly 270 seropositive members of the cohort. Every donor gave a peripheral blood sample, and the peripheral blood mononuclear cells from that sample were used for TCR beta sequencing. The Qiagen DNeasy Blood Extraction Kit was used to extract genomic DNA from the blood cell samples. The library was generated by the immunoSEQ multiplex PCR assay. The multiplex PCR relied on a mix of 60 forward primers for TCR Vbeta segments and 13 reverse primers for TCR Jbeta segments. The CDR3 region of rearranged TCR beta genes was amplified from genomic DNA with a multiplex PCR assay. Amplified TCR beta libraries were sequenced as 87-base-pair reads on the Illumina HiSeq System. Concerning the study's data processing: Across the roughly 670 repertoires, a later analysis counted 75 million to 90 million unique TCR beta chains, around 11 million of which were shared by at least two donors. To remove PCR and sequencing errors, raw reads were error-corrected and collapsed into unique sequences using a nearest-neighbor algorithm that merged closely related sequences. Alignment of CDR3 sequences to IMGT reference sequences was used to assign V, D and J gene segments. For a sequence to be retained, a match of at least six nucleotides to both a V gene segment and a J gene segment was required. A rearrangement counted as productive if the CDR3 had no stop codons and remained in frame with V and J, and every other rearrangement counted as non-productive. Following IMGT convention, CDR3 was defined as the stretch from the second conserved V-encoded cysteine to the conserved J-encoded phenylalanine. Sequences without an unambiguous match to a single V gene segment were excluded from the earlier analysis of 587 of the donors. An earlier analysis of 587 of the donors called V segments functional above 56.7% productive rearrangements and segregating when the between-donor standard deviation exceeded 5%. A statistical classification framework was developed to diagnose cytomegalovirus status using the catalog of TCR beta chain sequences. V and J gene assignment, in a later analysis, came from comparing TCR nucleotide sequences with IMGT/GENE-DB human TR gene sequences. In a later analysis, CDR3 sequences and most-parsimonious VDJ recombination scenarios were assigned using the TCRdist pipeline. In a later analysis, each TCR beta chain was defined by its CDR3 amino acid sequence together with its V-gene family, and reads lacking a unique V-gene family were excluded. To address suspected cross-contamination and a sequencing artifact, a later analysis removed around 590 highly shared, low-generation-probability nucleotide sequences. A later analysis calculated a clonal expansion index for each public chain from normalized within-repertoire ranks of inferred template counts. In a later analysis, generation probabilities were computed using a VDJ recombination model fitted to out-of-frame rearrangements, and the results were checked against IGoR. Hypergeometric tests were used in a later analysis to score TCR-TCR, TCR-HLA and TCR-CMV co-occurrence, with a repertoire-size bias correction applied to the TCR pairs. A later analysis estimated false discovery rates by permuting HLA or CMV assignments 20 times. In a later analysis, co-occurring TCRs were grouped using DBSCAN, with TCRdist sequence similarity added in when clustering inside HLA-allele-positive subsets. For co-occurrence clustering, repertoires with fewer than 30,000 or more than 120,000 public chains were excluded, along with four or five repertoires with anomalous nucleotide sharing. This is the immuneACCESS table as TCRdb keeps it, with only in-frame sequences that have V and J called. A part of the clones is gone; compared with another copy, unresolved V genes explain less than half, and the rest is unexplained. Clone size and the V and J calls come from that table; the DNA yielded D and trimming. The table for this sample lists around 100,000 clones; 82% of them were counted only once. The top ten clonotypes cover 22% of the sample.

The material sequenced was PBMCs. Recombination linked TRBV11-2 to TRBJ2-3, with an unclear D gene assignment. This TCR was recovered from a man aged 30 to 39 in good health and CMV-seropositive. For the CDR3, the sequence is CASSPTFSTDTQYF. The nucleotide sequence reads as follows: TGTGCCAGCAGCCCTACGTTCAGCACAGATACGCAGTATTTT.